These 9 T cell receptor beta chains came from one sample sequenced in a study of identical twins. Each CDR3 protein is one row after TCRdb ran MiXCR on the 5' RACE reads. The sample contains roughly 500,000 distinct CDR3 sequences, 22% of which appear only once. This sample was shared with a second study, whose subject was T cells expressing NK-cell markers.

Sequenced sample: CD4+ T cells sorted from blood. Receptors were obtained from a woman younger than 30 in good health.

The genes are TRBV10-3 and TRBJ1-1; D is possibly TRBD1 (6 bases). Trimming took off 11 bases at V and 0 bases at J, with 19 bases between the two ends. The CDR3 length is 15 residues. Germline values: CDR1 ENHRY, CDR2 SYGVKD. The CDR3 reads CAVRPGTSMNTEAFF. The CDR3 DNA sequence: TGTGCCGTTCGTCCCGGGACATCGATGAACACTGAAGCTTTCTTT.

This clonotype was picked up a small number of times. This rearrangement joins TRBV20-1 to TRBJ2-3; 11 bases align to TRBD2. The V segment lost 6 bases and the J segment 4 bases; nucleotides outside the gene matches: 9. The germline CDR1 and CDR2 sequences are DFQATT and SNEGSKA (reference sequence). The CDR3 is 15 amino acids. The CDR3 nucleotides read TGCAGTGCGGAAATACTAGCGGGAGTTCCAGATACGCAGTATTTT. This translates into CSAEILAGVPDTQYF.

This chain uses TRBV6-1 with TRBJ2-2, with D tentatively TRBD1 or TRBD2 (6 bases each). Per germline, CDR1 MNHNS and CDR2 SASEGT. The CDR3 consists of 15 residues. V shed 6 bases and J shed 6 bases, with 17 bases lying between them. In DNA form, the CDR3 reads TGTGCCAGCAGCCCACAGGGAGGTTCGGCCGGGGAGCTGTTTTTT. Its translation is CASSPQGGSAGELFF.

The chain has TRBV27 and TRBJ2-6, with D uncertain. V lost 8 bases and J 1 base, leaving 21 bases between the germline ends. CDR3 size: 18 residues. CDR1 and CDR2 from the germline V gene are MNHEY and SMNVEV (reference sequence). The CDR3 region is CASSPRSVWPSGANVLTF. In nucleotides, the CDR3 is TGTGCCAGCTCCCCGCGCTCTGTGTGGCCTTCTGGGGCCAACGTCCTGACTTTC.

This clonotype was detected only a few times. The rearrangement links TRBV3-1 to TRBJ2-5; D unresolved. The CDR3 runs to 11 residues. V was shortened by 3 bases and J by 5 bases, with 4 bases between the two germline ends. In germline, CDR1 is LGHDT, CDR2 YNNKEL (reference sequence). This CDR3 is CASSQSETQYF. The CDR3 region has the DNA TGTGCCAGCAGCCAGAGTGAGACCCAGTACTTC.

In its sample, this clonotype was seen once. J is TRBJ1-5 and V is TRBV11-3, with D possibly matching TRBD1 (5 bases). Trimming removed 10 bases from V and 7 bases from J, with 20 bases in between. The CDR3 has 14 amino acids. The V gene's germline CDR1 is SGHNT and CDR2 YENEEA. CDR3 nucleotides: TGTGCCACCCAGGGCAGGGAGGGAGACCAGCCCCAGCATTTT. Translating it yields CATQGREGDQPQHF.

There are a few counts of this clonotype. The CDR3 reads CASSSSKVATGELFF. The CDR3 bases are TGCGCCAGCAGCTCCTCCAAGGTGGCCACCGGGGAGCTGTTTTTT. The J gene is TRBJ2-2, the V gene TRBV5-1; D unclear. This CDR3 has 15 residues. Germline CDR1 and CDR2: SGHRS and YFSETQ. Trimming took off 3 bases at V and 4 bases at J, with 13 bases between the two ends.

The J gene is TRBJ2-5, the V gene TRBV2; the D gene is possibly TRBD1 (5 bases). The CDR3 runs 14 residues. V dropped 5 bases and J dropped 5 bases, with 15 bases sitting between them. Germline loops: CDR1 SNHLY, CDR2 FYNNEI. The CDR3 spells CASSPQGARETQYF. In nucleotides, the CDR3 is TGTGCCAGCAGTCCCCAGGGCGCTAGGGAGACCCAGTACTTC.

The V and J genes are TRBV29-1 and TRBJ1-4; TRBD1 agrees at 9 bases. The germline gives CDR1 SQVTM, CDR2 ANQGSEA. This CDR3 region has 13 residues. V was pared by 4 bases and J by 5 bases, with 2 bases of the junction left unmatched. The CDR3 nucleotides are TGCAGCGTTGGCGGGACAGGGAATGAAAAACTGTTTTTT. Amino acids: CSVGGTGNEKLFF.